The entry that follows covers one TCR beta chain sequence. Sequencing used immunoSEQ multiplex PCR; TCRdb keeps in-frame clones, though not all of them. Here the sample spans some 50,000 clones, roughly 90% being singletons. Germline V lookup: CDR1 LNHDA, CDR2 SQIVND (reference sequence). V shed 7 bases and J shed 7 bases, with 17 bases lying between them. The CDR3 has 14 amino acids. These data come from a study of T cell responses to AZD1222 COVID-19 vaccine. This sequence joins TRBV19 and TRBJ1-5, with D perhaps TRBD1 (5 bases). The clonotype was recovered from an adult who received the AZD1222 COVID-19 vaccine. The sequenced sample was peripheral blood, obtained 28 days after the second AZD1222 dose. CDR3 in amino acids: CASTSGRVGQPQHF. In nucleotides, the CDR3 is TGTGCCAGTACCTCCGGCAGGGTAGGACAGCCCCAGCATTTT.